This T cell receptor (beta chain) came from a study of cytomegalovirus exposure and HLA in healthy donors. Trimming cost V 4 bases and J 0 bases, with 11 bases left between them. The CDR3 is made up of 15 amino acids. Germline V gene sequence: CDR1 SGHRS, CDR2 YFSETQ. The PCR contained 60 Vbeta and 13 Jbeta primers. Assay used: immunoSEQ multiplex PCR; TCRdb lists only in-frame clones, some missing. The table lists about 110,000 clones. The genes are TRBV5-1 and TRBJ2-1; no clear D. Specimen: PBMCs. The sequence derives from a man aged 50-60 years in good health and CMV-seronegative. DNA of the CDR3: TGCGCCAGCAGCCGAAGCGTGGGCTCCTACAATGAGCAGTTCTTC. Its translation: CASSRSVGSYNEQFF.